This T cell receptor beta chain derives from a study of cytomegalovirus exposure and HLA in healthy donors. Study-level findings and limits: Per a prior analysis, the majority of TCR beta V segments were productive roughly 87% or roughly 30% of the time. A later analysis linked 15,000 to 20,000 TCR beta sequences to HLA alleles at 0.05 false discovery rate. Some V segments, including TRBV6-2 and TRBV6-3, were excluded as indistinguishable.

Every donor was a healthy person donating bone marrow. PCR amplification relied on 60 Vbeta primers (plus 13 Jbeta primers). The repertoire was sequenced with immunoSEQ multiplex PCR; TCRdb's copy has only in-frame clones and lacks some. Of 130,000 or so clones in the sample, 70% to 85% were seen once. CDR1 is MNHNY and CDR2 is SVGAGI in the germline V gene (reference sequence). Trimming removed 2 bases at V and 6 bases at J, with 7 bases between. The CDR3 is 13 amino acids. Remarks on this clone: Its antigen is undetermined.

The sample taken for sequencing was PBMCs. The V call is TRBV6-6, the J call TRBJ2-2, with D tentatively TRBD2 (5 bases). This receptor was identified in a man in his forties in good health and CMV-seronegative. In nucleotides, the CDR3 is TGTGCCAGCAGTTACCGGGGAGCCGGGGAGCTGTTTTTT. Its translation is CASSYRGAGELFF.